This paragraph reports one T cell receptor (beta chain). Amplification used 60 Vbeta primers and 13 Jbeta primers. Method: immunoSEQ multiplex PCR; TCRdb's copy keeps in-frame clones and lacks some. This sample's table has roughly 120,000 clones. This specimen comes from a study of cytomegalovirus exposure and HLA in healthy donors. CDR3 size: 15 residues. Germline V gene lookup returns CDR1 MNHGY and CDR2 SVAAGI. The germline V and J ends were trimmed by 4 bases and 2 bases, with 12 bases remaining between them. This sequence originates from a man aged 18 to 29 in good health and CMV-seronegative. Sequencing input: PBMCs. The rearrangement uses TRBV6-9 and TRBJ1-5, with D possibly TRBD1 on 6 matching bases. The CDR3 sequence is CASSSYTGCNQPQHF. Here the CDR3 DNA reads TGTGCCAGCAGTTCATACACAGGGTGCAATCAGCCCCAGCATTTT.